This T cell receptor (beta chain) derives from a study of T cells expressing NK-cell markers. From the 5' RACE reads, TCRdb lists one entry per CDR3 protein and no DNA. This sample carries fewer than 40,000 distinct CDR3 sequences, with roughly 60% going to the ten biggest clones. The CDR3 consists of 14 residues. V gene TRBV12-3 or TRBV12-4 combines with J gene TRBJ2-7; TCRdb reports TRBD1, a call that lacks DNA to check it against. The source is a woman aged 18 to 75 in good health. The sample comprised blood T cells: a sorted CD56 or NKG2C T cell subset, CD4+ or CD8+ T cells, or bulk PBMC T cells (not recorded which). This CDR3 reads CASSPGTDAYEQYF.